This T cell receptor (beta chain) was captured in a study of identifying expanded T cells in peripheral blood. Study-wide points: Variance in clone template counts between approximately 2-week samples significantly increased with total template count across all healthy donors. Differentially abundant clones: around 1.1 between replicates, approximately 16 at 2 to 3 weeks, roughly 18 at four.

Healthy donors had no documented immune events, such as infections, while sampled. TCRdb's table, derived via immunoSEQ multiplex PCR, lists solely in-frame clones and lacks some. This table has about 52,000 clones, 70% to 85% appearing once. The CDR3 spans 13 residues. Germline CDR1 reads SGHDT; CDR2 reads YYEEEE. V lost 1 base and J lost 4, with 8 bases in between. Comments on this clone: The target antigen is unknown.

V gene TRBV5-6 combines with J gene TRBJ1-2; D remains unclear. Sequenced material: blood. This TCR was sampled from a person aged 18 to 70 in good health. CDR3 in amino acids: CASSLNGLYGYTF. The CDR3 bases are TGTGCCAGCAGCTTGAACGGCCTCTATGGCTACACCTTC.